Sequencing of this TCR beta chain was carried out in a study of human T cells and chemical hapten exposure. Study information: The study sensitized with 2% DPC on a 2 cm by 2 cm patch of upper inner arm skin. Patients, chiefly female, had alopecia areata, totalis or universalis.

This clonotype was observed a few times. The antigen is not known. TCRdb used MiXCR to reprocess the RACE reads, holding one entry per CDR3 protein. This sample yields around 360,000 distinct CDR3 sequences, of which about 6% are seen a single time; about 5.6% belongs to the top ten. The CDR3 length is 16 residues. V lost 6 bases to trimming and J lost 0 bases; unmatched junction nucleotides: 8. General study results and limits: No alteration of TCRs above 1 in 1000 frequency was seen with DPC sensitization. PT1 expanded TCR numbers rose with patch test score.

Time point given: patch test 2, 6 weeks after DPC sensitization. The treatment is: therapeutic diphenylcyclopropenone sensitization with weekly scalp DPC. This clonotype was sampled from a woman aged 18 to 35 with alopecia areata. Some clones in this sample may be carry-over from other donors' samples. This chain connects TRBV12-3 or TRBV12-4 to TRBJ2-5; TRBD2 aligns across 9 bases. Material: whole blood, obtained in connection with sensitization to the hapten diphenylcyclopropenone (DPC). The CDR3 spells CASSEAGTSNQETQYF. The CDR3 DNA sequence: TGTGCCAGCAGCGAGGCCGGGACTAGCAACCAAGAGACCCAGTACTTC.